This section outlines one TCR beta chain sequence together with its context. Its target is unknown. Multiplex touch-down PCR with TRB-A/B primers amplified rearranged V-D-J TRB sequences. TCRdb redid the calling of the multiplex PCR reads with MiXCR, one entry per CDR3 protein. Counted here are roughly 9,000 distinct CDR3 sequences, over 40% occurring once; the ten biggest clones make up roughly an eighth. These data come from a study of T cell repertoires in aging, cancer and after chemotherapy. Study as a whole: Paired samples before and after chemotherapy came from glioblastoma patients receiving temozolomide-based therapy. Roughly 10 million TCR reads made up the full dataset.

This CDR3 is built from 17 residues. Per germline, CDR1 MNHEY and CDR2 SVGAGI. Unmatched junction bases numbered 5, after V lost 3 bases and J lost 6 bases. Peripheral blood genomic DNA, not sorted cells or RNA, was the template. Whole-study results and caveats: These repertoire data do not allow conclusions about immunological memory after chemotherapy. In cancer patients, declining TCR diversity with age involved lost richness and lost evenness.

This TCR was sampled from a human donor with a solid tumor. The sequencing sample was made of blood. The V and J genes are TRBV6-5 and TRBJ2-1, with 16 positions matching TRBD2. The CDR3 nucleotides are TGTGCCAGCAGTTATGGGACTAGCGGGGGGGTCGGCAATGAGCAGTTCTTC. As protein: CASSYGTSGGVGNEQFF.